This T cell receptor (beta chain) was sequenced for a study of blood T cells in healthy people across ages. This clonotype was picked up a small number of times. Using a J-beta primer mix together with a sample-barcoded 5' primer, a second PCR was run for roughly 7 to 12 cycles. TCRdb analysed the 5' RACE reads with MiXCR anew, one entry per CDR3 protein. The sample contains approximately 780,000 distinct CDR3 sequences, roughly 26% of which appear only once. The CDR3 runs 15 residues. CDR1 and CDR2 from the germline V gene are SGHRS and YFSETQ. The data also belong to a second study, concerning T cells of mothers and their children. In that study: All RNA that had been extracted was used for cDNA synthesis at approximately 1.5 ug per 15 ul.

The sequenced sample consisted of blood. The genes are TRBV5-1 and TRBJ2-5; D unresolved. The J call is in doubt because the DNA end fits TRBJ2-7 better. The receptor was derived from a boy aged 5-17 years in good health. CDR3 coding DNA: TGCGCCAGCAGCTTAGTCCAGAGCCCTACCTACGAGCAGTACTTC. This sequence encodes CASSLVQSPTYEQYF.